This T cell receptor beta chain emerged from a study of blood T cell repertoires in COVID-19. Looking at the study overall: The samples span acute and convalescent COVID-19 from the United States, Italy and Spain. The analysed material was cDNA or gDNA that came from T cells, B-cell-depleted T cells, or PBMCs.

This clone has only a few counts. Germline loops: CDR1 ENHRY, CDR2 SYGVKD. The V gene end was trimmed by 4 bases and the J gene end by 4 bases; junction bases not matched to a gene: 5. The CDR3 is 15 residues long. In the original processing: It was from reference gene primer amplification that nucleated cell counts were estimated. Here immunoSEQ multiplex PCR was the method, and the copy in TCRdb shows in-frame clones only, minus some. V, J and clone size are taken as reported in that table, and D and trimming were inferred from the DNA itself. The repertoire holds 150,000 to 200,000 clones, with about 86% as singletons.

The specimen sequenced was peripheral blood. The receptor was isolated from a woman older than 75 with acute or convalescent COVID-19. V usage is TRBV10-3 and J usage is TRBJ1-4; 8 nucleotides match TRBD1. CDR3 in DNA: TGTGCCATCAGTGCAACGACAGGGGTTAATGAAAAACTGTTTTTT. Translating it yields CAISATTGVNEKLFF.